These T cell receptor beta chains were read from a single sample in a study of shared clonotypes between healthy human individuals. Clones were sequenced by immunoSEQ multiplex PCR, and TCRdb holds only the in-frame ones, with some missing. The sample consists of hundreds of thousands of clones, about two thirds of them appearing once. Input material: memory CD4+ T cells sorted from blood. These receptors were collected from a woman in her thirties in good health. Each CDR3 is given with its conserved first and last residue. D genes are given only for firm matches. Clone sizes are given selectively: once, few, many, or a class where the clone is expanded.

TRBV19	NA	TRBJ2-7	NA	CASSIHGSVPYEQYF	TGTGCCAGTAGTATCCACGGTTCGGTGCCCTACGAGCAGTACTTC
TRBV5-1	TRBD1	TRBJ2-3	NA	CASRLGQGSTDTQYF	TGCGCCAGCAGACTGGGACAGGGAAGCACAGATACGCAGTATTTT
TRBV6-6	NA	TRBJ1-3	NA	CASSVQGIGNTIYF	TGTGCCAGCAGTGTTCAGGGAATTGGAAACACCATATATTTT
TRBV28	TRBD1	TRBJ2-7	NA	CASSPGTGYISYEQYF	TGTGCCAGCAGTCCCGGGACAGGGTATATTTCCTACGAGCAGTACTTC
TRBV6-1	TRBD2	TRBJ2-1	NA	CASSGLAGSSYNEQFF	TGTGCCAGCAGTGGACTAGCGGGGAGCTCCTACAATGAGCAGTTCTTC
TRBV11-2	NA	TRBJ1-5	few	CASSLNMEQPQHF	TGTGCCAGCAGCTTAAATATGGAACAGCCCCAGCATTTT
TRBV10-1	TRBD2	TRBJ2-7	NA	CASSEIAGGPYEQYF	TGCGCCAGCAGTGAGATAGCGGGAGGGCCCTACGAGCAGTACTTC
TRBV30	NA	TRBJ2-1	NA	CAWSENYNEQFF	TGTGCCTGGAGTGAGAACTACAATGAGCAGTTCTTC
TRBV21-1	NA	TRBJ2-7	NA	CASSKVSGPSYEQYF	TGTGCCAGCAGCAAAGTTAGCGGGCCCTCCTACGAGCAGTACTTC
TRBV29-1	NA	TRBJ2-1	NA	CSVDRVGEQFF	TGCAGCGTTGACCGGGTGGGTGAGCAGTTCTTC
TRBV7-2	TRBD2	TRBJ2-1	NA	CASSLSALAANEQFF	TGTGCCAGCAGCTTATCCGCCCTAGCGGCAAATGAGCAGTTCTTC
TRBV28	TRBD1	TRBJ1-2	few	CASSLPRDSYGYTF	TGTGCCAGCAGTTTACCGAGGGACAGCTATGGCTACACCTTC
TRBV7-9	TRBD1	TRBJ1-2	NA	CASSVTGTGFGYTF	TGTGCCAGCAGCGTTACCGGGACAGGGTTTGGCTACACCTTC
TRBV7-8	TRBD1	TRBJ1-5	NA	CASSLLGQGARNQPQHF	TGTGCCAGCAGCTTACTGGGACAGGGGGCCAGGAATCAGCCCCAGCATTTT
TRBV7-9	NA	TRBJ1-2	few	CASSPDGTYGYTF	TGTGCCAGCAGCCCCGATGGGACCTATGGCTACACCTTC
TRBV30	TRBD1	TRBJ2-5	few	CAWSPTGQETQYF	TGTGCCTGGAGTCCGACAGGGCAAGAGACCCAGTACTTC
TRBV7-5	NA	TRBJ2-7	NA	CVRSSPGGSLYEQYF	TGTGTCAGAAGCTCCCCCGGGGGGAGTCTCTACGAGCAGTACTTC
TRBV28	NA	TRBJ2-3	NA	CASSSRPGRVYSDTQYF	TGTGCCAGCAGTTCCCGCCCGGGCAGGGTATACTCAGATACGCAGTATTTT
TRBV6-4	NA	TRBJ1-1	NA	CASSDSRSVNTEAFF	TGTGCCAGCAGTGACTCGAGGTCCGTAAACACTGAAGCTTTCTTT
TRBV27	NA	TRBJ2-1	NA	CASSKTGQNNEQFF	TGTGCCAGCAGTAAAACCGGACAGAACAATGAGCAGTTCTTC
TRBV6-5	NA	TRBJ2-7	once	CASTLYRGRTYEQYF	TGTGCCAGCACCCTGTACCGGGGACGGACCTACGAGCAGTACTTC
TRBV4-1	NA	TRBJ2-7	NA	CASSQGTSTPREQYF	TGCGCCAGCAGCCAAGGGACAAGTACACCTCGGGAGCAGTACTTC
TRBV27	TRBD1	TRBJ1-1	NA	CASSSDRTGGGAFF	TGTGCCAGCAGTTCCGACCGGACAGGGGGGGGCGCTTTCTTT
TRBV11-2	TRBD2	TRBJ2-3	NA	CASSIQPSGKYTQYF	TGTGCCAGCAGCATCCAGCCTAGCGGGAAATATACGCAGTATTTT
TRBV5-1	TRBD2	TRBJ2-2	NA	CASSAPGLAGESGELFF	TGCGCCAGCAGCGCCCCCGGACTAGCGGGAGAATCCGGGGAGCTGTTTTTT
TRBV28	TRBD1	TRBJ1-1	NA	CASSSGGDTEAFF	TGTGCCAGCAGTTCAGGGGGGGACACTGAAGCTTTCTTT
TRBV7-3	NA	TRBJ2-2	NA	CASSTLQGTGELFF	TGTGCCAGCAGCACCCTACAGGGAACCGGGGAGCTGTTTTTT
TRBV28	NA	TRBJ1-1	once	CASSLGFGEAFF	TGTGCCAGCAGTTTGGGGTTCGGTGAAGCTTTCTTT
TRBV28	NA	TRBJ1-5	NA	CASSTAQGTRPQHF	TGTGCCAGCAGTACCGCGCAAGGCACAAGGCCCCAGCATTTT
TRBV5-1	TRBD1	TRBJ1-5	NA	CASSQGQGNQPQHF	TGCGCCAGCAGCCAGGGACAGGGCAATCAGCCCCAGCATTTT
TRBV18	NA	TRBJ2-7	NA	CASSPEIKQYF	TGTGCCAGCTCACCCGAAATCAAGCAGTACTTC
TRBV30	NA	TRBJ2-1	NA	CAWRPGWDNEQFF	TGTGCCTGGAGACCTGGGTGGGACAATGAGCAGTTCTTC
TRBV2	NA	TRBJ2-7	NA	CASSGLTYEQYF	TGTGCCAGCAGTGGACTAACCTACGAGCAGTACTTC
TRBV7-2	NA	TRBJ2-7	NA	CASSSGPSWYF	TGTGCCAGCAGCTCCGGCCCGAGCTGGTACTTC
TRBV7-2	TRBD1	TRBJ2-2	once	CASSPQAGTANTGELFF	TGTGCCAGCAGCCCTCAGGCCGGGACAGCGAACACCGGGGAGCTGTTTTTT